This is a list of T cell receptor beta chains from one sample in a study of graft-versus-host responses after intestinal transplantation. This table comes from immunoSEQ multiplex PCR, and its TCRdb copy is limited to in-frame clones, with some not included. Of over 100,000 clones detected, approximately 93% appear once; the ten largest clones hold 0.9% to 1.5%. These receptors' targets are unknown. The specimen comprised unstimulated CD8+ T cells sorted from spleen or lymph node cells, sampled before transplant. The receptors derive from a human donor who was the organ donor for an intestinal transplant. CDR3s include the opening cysteine and the closing phenylalanine or tryptophan.

V	J	CDR3
TRBV5-1	TRBJ2-1	CASSLASVSAPNEQFF
TRBV13	TRBJ2-7	CAGSLRRDHEQYF
TRBV6-5	TRBJ1-5	CASTDGLNQPQHF
TRBV28	TRBJ2-5	CASSPFYLVSPQYF
TRBV2	TRBJ1-1	CASSDSAEAFF
TRBV6-5	TRBJ1-1	CASSYPSTQNTEAFF
TRBV5-6	TRBJ1-2	CASSFSSFNYGYTF
TRBV30	TRBJ2-7	CAWSVGAGSYEQYF
TRBV4-2	TRBJ2-2	CASSQPQRTAGELFF
TRBV2	TRBJ1-1	CASDDRDTLNTEAFF
TRBV6-1	TRBJ1-1	CASSEVAGVGNTEAFF
TRBV27	TRBJ1-6	CASSLPTSNSPLHF
TRBV5-5	TRBJ2-7	CASRRHGTPYRSYEQYF
TRBV4-1	TRBJ1-2	CASSQVKNTGYTF
TRBV7-2	TRBJ2-3	CASSLGPHGNTQYF
TRBV11-2	TRBJ1-1	CASSQVGEAFF
TRBV6-5	TRBJ1-1	CATLGVNTEAFF
TRBV28	TRBJ2-5	CASSFPRMYQETQYF
TRBV6-5	TRBJ1-1	CASSYLPQGIAEAFF
TRBV18	TRBJ2-7	CASSLGREQYF
TRBV12-5	TRBJ2-3	CASAGGGHTDTQYF
TRBV27	TRBJ2-6	CASSFFSGANVLTF
TRBV30	TRBJ2-7	CAWSSLTGAYEQYF
TRBV7-9	TRBJ1-1	CASSLGRGPFEAFF
TRBV5-1	TRBJ2-1	CASSLEGGTYNEQFF
TRBV5-6	TRBJ2-1	CASSLGLLDEQFF
TRBV6-8	TRBJ1-2	CALPINRGQGIYGYTF
TRBV30	TRBJ2-7	CAWSPQREQYF
TRBV6-1	TRBJ2-1	CASSEWELAGEGNEQFF
TRBV6-5	TRBJ2-1	CASSSFGRRNEQFF
TRBV4-1	TRBJ2-5	CASTTRDSQETQYF
TRBV5-1	TRBJ2-7	CASSFREGPLYEQYF
TRBV7-9	TRBJ2-1	CASSFPGGTRPHNEQFF
TRBV4-1	TRBJ2-7	CASSQELDIGYEQYF
TRBV5-6	TRBJ2-1	CASSLGTGWDNEQFF
TRBV14	TRBJ2-1	CASSQEGASGFSYNEQFF
TRBV4-3	TRBJ1-1	CASSQAQGGTEAFF
TRBV6-5	TRBJ1-2	CASSYGGQGDGYTF
TRBV4-3	TRBJ2-7	CASSQDFDNEYEQYF
TRBV6-1	TRBJ2-7	CASRAGDEQYF
TRBV6-1	TRBJ2-7	CASSDGQASSYGQYF
TRBV6-5	TRBJ1-1	CASFGYGTEAFF
TRBV4-1	TRBJ1-2	CASSHYGGNYGYTF
TRBV7-9	TRBJ2-5	CASSLGPSWETQYF
TRBV9	TRBJ2-5	CASSDYRTGGETQYF
TRBV29-1	TRBJ1-2	CSVDSGTPGYTF
TRBV28	TRBJ2-3	CASSFLIAGGPFSTDTQYF
TRBV9	TRBJ2-1	CASSPKVGSHPSYNEQFF
TRBV4-1	TRBJ2-6	CASRGLLSGANVLTF
TRBV7-9	TRBJ1-1	CASSLFRKWTEAFF
TRBV20-1	TRBJ2-2	CSAKVTGELFF
TRBV4-1	TRBJ2-7	CASSQGRGGTYEQYF
TRBV14	TRBJ1-2	CASSHLDRALYYGYTF
TRBV7-8	TRBJ2-7	CASSPTFGSPSSYEQYF